Below, 14 T cell receptor beta chains from the same sample are listed, as sequenced in a study of shared clonotypes between healthy human individuals. Clones were read by immunoSEQ multiplex PCR, and TCRdb kept only the in-frame ones, dropping some. The table shows about 690,000 clones, with 90% occurring only once. Material for sequencing was memory CD8+ T cells from PBMCs. Noted subset: CD45RO+ cells pooled with CCR7-negative TemRA cells. The receptor set was obtained from a man aged 18-30 years in good health. Some clones in this sample may be carry-over from other donors' samples.

The chain links TRBV6-4 to TRBJ1-3, with 7 bases aligning to TRBD1. Per germline, CDR1 MRHNA and CDR2 SNTAGT. Trimming removed 0 bases from V and 0 bases from J; junction bases left unmatched: 2. The CDR3 has 16 amino acids. CDR3 in DNA: TGTGCCAGCAGTGACTCCGGACAGGCCTCTGGAAACACCATATATTTT. As protein: CASSDSGQASGNTIYF.

V and J are TRBV7-6 and TRBJ1-1, with 10 bases matching TRBD1. V shed 1 base and J 5 bases; nucleotides not matched to a gene: 10. Germline V gene sequence: CDR1 SGHVS, CDR2 FNYEAQ. CDR3 length equals 17 residues. The CDR3 DNA reads TGTGCCAGCAGCTTAGTTGGCGGGACAGGGGTGAGGACTGAAGCTTTCTTT. Translation gives CASSLVGGTGVRTEAFF.

The chain is built from TRBV4-2 and TRBJ2-1; D possibly corresponds to TRBD2 (6 bases). From germline, CDR1 is LGHNA and CDR2 YNFKEQ. V gave up 0 bases and J gave up 4 bases, with 13 bases separating them. The CDR3 covers 16 residues. The CDR3 protein is CASSQDGGSGYNEQFF. The DNA of the CDR3 is TGTGCCAGCAGCCAAGATGGGGGTAGCGGATACAATGAGCAGTTCTTC.

This sequence joins TRBV7-8 and TRBJ2-1; D is possibly TRBD2 (7 bases). Trimming pared 5 bases from V and 0 bases from J, leaving 17 bases between. The germline V gene has CDR1 SGHVS and CDR2 FQNEAQ. CDR3 length: 17 residues. The CDR3 spells CASSEGGGRSSYNEQFF. The CDR3 DNA reads TGTGCCAGCAGCGAGGGGGGCGGGAGAAGCTCCTACAATGAGCAGTTCTTC.

The chain uses TRBV27 and TRBJ1-5, with D uncertain. CDR1 is MNHEY and CDR2 is SMNVEV in the germline V gene (reference sequence). CDR3 length equals 14 residues. V was clipped by 1 base and J by 0 bases, with 4 bases between them. CDR3 sequence reads: CASSLYFSNQPQHF. CDR3 coding DNA: TGTGCCAGCAGTTTATATTTTAGCAATCAGCCCCAGCATTTT.

This chain links TRBV29-1 with TRBJ2-1; D uncertain. Per germline, CDR1 SQVTM and CDR2 ANQGSEA. Deletions cut 8 bases from V and 9 bases from J, with 14 bases between. The CDR3 sequence is 11 residues long. CDR3 in DNA: TGCAGCCCACGACTGGGCGGTGAGCAGTTCTTC. Translating it yields CSPRLGGEQFF.

The genes are TRBV18 and TRBJ1-5; D is unresolved. The CDR3 is 14 amino acids. Germline V gene sequence: CDR1 KGHSH, CDR2 LQKENI. The V end was cut by 4 bases, the J end by 6 bases, with 13 bases between. The CDR3 DNA sequence: TGTGCCAGCTCACAGGACGGGAGAGGTCAGCCCCAGCATTTT. This sequence encodes CASSQDGRGQPQHF.

This clone was recorded a few times. The rearrangement links TRBV4-1 to TRBJ1-2; 11 bases are a match to TRBD1. The ends lost 3 bases at V and 8 bases at J; junction bases unmatched: 5. Looked up from germline, CDR1 is MGHRA and CDR2 is YSYEKL. This CDR3 contains 14 residues. For the CDR3, the DNA is TGCGCCAGCAGCCATGCGGGACAGGGGGGAGGCTACACCTTC. This sequence encodes CASSHAGQGGGYTF.

This clone was seen a handful of times. The chain employs TRBV29-1 and TRBJ1-2; unclear D gene. V lost 7 bases, J lost 8 bases, and 8 bases lay in between. CDR3 size: 9 residues. The germline V gene encodes CDR1 SQVTM and CDR2 ANQGSEA. The CDR3 region has the DNA TGCAGCGACCTGGGGGGCTACACCTTC. Translation: CSDLGGYTF.

The J gene is TRBJ1-5, the V gene TRBV19, with 9 nucleotides matching TRBD1. The ends lost 7 bases at V and 6 bases at J; junction bases unmatched: 10. CDR1 and CDR2 (germline): LNHDA, SQIVND (reference sequence). CDR3 length equals 15 residues. The CDR3: CASTPDRGVSQPQHF. CDR3 in DNA: TGTGCCAGTACCCCGGACAGGGGAGTAAGTCAGCCCCAGCATTTT.

DNA for the CDR3: TGTGCCAGTATCGGGCGGGAGTACACCGGGGAGCTGTTTTTT. Encoded protein: CASIGREYTGELFF. This chain joins TRBV19 and TRBJ2-2, with 7 bases lining up with TRBD2. V was clipped by 7 bases and J by 3 bases; unmatched bases: 5. The CDR3 is 14 residues long. From germline, CDR1 is LNHDA and CDR2 SQIVND (reference sequence).

The gene calls are TRBV6-5 and TRBJ2-2; D uncertain. Looked up from germline, CDR1 is MNHEY and CDR2 is SVGAGI. Trimming cost V 4 bases and J 3 bases, with 9 bases left between them. The CDR3 is 14 amino acids. CDR3 bases: TGTGCCAGCAGTTTAAGACTTGACACCGGGGAGCTGTTTTTT. Encoded protein: CASSLRLDTGELFF.

The rearrangement joins TRBV5-1 to TRBJ2-2, with a weak D call TRBD2 (5 bases). Germline loops: CDR1 SGHRS, CDR2 YFSETQ. Trimming took off 1 base at V and 2 bases at J, with 12 bases between the two ends. The CDR3 loop spans 16 amino acids. The CDR3 DNA reads TGCGCCAGCAGCTTGTCGCTAGCAGCCAACACCGGGGAGCTGTTTTTT. It specifies CASSLSLAANTGELFF.

The chain employs TRBV30 and TRBJ2-1, with D uncertain. The CDR3 totals 13 residues. V lost 2 bases, J lost 5 bases, and 10 bases lay in between. Germline V gene lookup returns CDR1 GTSNPN and CDR2 SVGIG (reference sequence). This CDR3 is CAWSLQSNNEQFF. The DNA of the CDR3 is TGTGCCTGGAGTTTACAGAGTAACAATGAGCAGTTCTTC.